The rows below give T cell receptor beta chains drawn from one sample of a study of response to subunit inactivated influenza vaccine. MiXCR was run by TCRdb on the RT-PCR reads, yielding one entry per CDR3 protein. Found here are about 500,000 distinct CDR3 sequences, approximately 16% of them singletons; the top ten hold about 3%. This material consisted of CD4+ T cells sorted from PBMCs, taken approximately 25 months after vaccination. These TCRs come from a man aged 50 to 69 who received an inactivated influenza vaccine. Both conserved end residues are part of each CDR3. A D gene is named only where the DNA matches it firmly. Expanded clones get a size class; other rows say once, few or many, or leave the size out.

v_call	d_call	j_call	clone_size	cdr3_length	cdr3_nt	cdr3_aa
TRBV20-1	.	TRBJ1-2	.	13	TGCAGTGCCCCCACGACAGCCCGCTATGGCTACACCTTC	CSAPTTARYGYTF
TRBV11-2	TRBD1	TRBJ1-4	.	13	TGTGCCAGCAGCTTAACAGACAGGGGGCAACTGTTTTTT	CASSLTDRGQLFF
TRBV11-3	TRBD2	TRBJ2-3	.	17	TGTGCCAGCAGCTTGACTAGCGGGGGGACCCGCACAGATACGCAGTATTTT	CASSLTSGGTRTDTQYF
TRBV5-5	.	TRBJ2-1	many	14	TGTGCCAGCAGCTTGTTTGGCCAGGACAATGAGCAGTTCTTC	CASSLFGQDNEQFF
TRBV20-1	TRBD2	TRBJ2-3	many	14	TGCAGTGCCTTAGCGGGGGGCTCCACAGATACGCAGTATTTT	CSALAGGSTDTQYF
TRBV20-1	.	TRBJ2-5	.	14	TGCAGTGCCGTAGCGTTTGGGTTACAAGAGACCCAGTACTTC	CSAVAFGLQETQYF
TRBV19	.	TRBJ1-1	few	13	TGTGCCAGTAGTCAGGGACTTAGGACTGAAGCTTTCTTT	CASSQGLRTEAFF
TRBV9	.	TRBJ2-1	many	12	TGTGCCAGCAGCCCCGTCGGGGGCGAGCAGTTCTTC	CASSPVGGEQFF
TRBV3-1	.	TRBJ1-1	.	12	TGTGCCAGCAGCCAAGAGTGGGGGGCTGAGATCTTT	CASSQEWGAEIF
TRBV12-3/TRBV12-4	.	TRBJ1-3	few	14	TGTGCCAGCAATGGACGTAACTCTGGAAACACCATATATTTT	CASNGRNSGNTIYF
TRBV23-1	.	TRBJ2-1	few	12	TGCGTCAAAGCGGGCAGGACAAATGAGCAGTTCTTC	CVKAGRTNEQFF
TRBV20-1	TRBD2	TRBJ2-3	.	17	TGCTGTGCAAAGGGAAGCGGGGGGATCACTAGCACAGATACGCAGTATTTT	CCAKGSGGITSTDTQYF
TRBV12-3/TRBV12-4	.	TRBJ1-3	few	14	TGTGCCAGCAGTGTGGGGAGATCTGGAAACACCATATATTTT	CASSVGRSGNTIYF
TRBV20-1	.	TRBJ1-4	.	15	TGCAGTGCCCCGGGGAGGGGGGCAACTAATGAAAAACTGTTTTTT	CSAPGRGATNEKLFF
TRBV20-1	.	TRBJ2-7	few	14	TGCAGTGCCGCTAAGGCGGGGCGCTCCTACGAGCAGTACTTC	CSAAKAGRSYEQYF
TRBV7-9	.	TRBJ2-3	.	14	TGTGCCAGCAGCCAGACTGGACATCGGGATACGCAGTATTTT	CASSQTGHRDTQYF
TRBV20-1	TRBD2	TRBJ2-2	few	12	TGCAGTGCTGGGACTAGCACCGGGGAGCTGTTTTTT	CSAGTSTGELFF
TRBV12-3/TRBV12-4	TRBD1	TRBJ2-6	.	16	TGTGCCAGCAGTAAACCCACCACAGGGGCAGTCAACGTCCTGACTTTC	CASSKPTTGAVNVLTF
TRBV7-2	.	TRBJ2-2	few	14	TGTGCCAGCAGCTTAAGGAGGGGGACCGGGGAGCTGTTTTTT	CASSLRRGTGELFF
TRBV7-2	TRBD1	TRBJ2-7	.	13	TGTGCCAGCAGCAGTAACAGGGGGCTCGAGCAGTACTTC	CASSSNRGLEQYF
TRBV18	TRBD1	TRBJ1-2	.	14	TGTGCCAGCTCACGTATGACAGGGGACTATGGCTACACCTTC	CASSRMTGDYGYTF
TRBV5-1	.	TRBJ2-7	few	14	TGCGCCAGCACCGTGGACACGCCTGGGGACGAGCAGTACTTC	CASTVDTPGDEQYF
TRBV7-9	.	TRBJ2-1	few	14	TGTGCCAGCACCCCCCAGGGCCCCTACAATGAGCAGTTCTTC	CASTPQGPYNEQFF
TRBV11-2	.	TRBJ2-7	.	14	TGTGCCAGCAGCTTAAGGGGGAATGTCTACGAGCAGTACTTC	CASSLRGNVYEQYF
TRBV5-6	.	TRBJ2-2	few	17	TGTGCCAGCAGCTTGGGTGTGTCGCAGCTGAACACCGGGGAGCTGTTTTTT	CASSLGVSQLNTGELFF
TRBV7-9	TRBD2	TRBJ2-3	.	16	TGTGCCAGCAGCCCGGGCCCCGGGGGGGCTGTAGATACGCAGTATTTT	CASSPGPGGAVDTQYF
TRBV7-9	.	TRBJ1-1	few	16	TGTGCCAGCAGCTCCGGGACACCGAGGAGGAACACTGAAGCTTTCTTT	CASSSGTPRRNTEAFF
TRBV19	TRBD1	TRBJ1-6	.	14	TGTGCCAGTGGACGGACAGGGTTTGATTCACCCCTCCACTTT	CASGRTGFDSPLHF
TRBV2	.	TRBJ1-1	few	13	TGTGCCAGCAGTGCACGGGATAACACTGAAGCTTTCTTT	CASSARDNTEAFF
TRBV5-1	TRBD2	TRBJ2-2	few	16	TGCGCCAGCAGCCCGTCCGGGGGGGGATTCACCGGGGAGCTGTTTTTT	CASSPSGGGFTGELFF
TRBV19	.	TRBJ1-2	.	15	TGTGCCAGTAGTAGAAGGACCCTCTATGACTATGGCTACACCTTC	CASSRRTLYDYGYTF
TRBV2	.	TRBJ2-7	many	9	TGTGCCAGCGGCTACGAGCAGTACTTC	CASGYEQYF
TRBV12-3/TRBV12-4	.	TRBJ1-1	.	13	TGTGCCAGCAGTCAACAACAGGGAACTGAAGCTTTCTTT	CASSQQQGTEAFF
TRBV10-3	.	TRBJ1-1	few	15	TGTGCCATCAGTGAGGTAAAGGGAATGAACACTGAAGCTTTCTTT	CAISEVKGMNTEAFF
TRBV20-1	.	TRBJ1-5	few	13	TGCAGTGCTAGAGGGGCTAGCAATCAGCCCCAGCATTTT	CSARGASNQPQHF
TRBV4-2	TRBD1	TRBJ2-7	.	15	TGTGCCAGCAGCCAAGCCCGGGACAGGCACTACGAGCAGTACTTC	CASSQARDRHYEQYF
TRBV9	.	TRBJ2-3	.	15	TGTGCCAGCAGCCCAAGTCCGCAGTTCACAGATACGCAGTATTTT	CASSPSPQFTDTQYF
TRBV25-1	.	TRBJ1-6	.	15	TGTGCCAGCAGTGAATTCGGGGGCGGAAATTCACCCCTCCACTTT	CASSEFGGGNSPLHF
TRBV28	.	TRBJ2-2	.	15	TGTGCCAGCAGGGGGAGGCAGGGAAGGTCCGGGGAGCTGTTTTTT	CASRGRQGRSGELFF
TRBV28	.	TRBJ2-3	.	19	TGTGCCAGCAGTACCTGGGAGTGGGGGACCCTATCGAGCACAGATACGCAGTATTTT	CASSTWEWGTLSSTDTQYF
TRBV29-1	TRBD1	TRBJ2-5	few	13	TGCAGCGTAAGGACAGGGCATCAAGAGACCCAGTACTTC	CSVRTGHQETQYF
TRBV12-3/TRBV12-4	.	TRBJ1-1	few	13	TGTGCCAGCAGTTTAGGGCAGGGCGGTCGGAGTTTCTTT	CASSLGQGGRSFF
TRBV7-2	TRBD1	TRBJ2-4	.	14	TGTGCCAGCAGCCACCGGACAGGGCCGGACATTCAGTACTTC	CASSHRTGPDIQYF
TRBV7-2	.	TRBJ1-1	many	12	TGTGCCAGCAGCAGAGGCGGCACTGAAGCTTTCTTT	CASSRGGTEAFF
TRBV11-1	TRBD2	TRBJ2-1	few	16	TGTGCCAGCAGCACGGGACTAGCGGGAGCAGGTAATGAGCAGTTCTTC	CASSTGLAGAGNEQFF
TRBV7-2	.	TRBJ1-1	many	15	TGTGCCAGCAGCTTAGGGCGTCAGGGGTACACTGAAGCTTTCTTT	CASSLGRQGYTEAFF
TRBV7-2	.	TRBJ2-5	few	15	TGTGCCAGCAGCTTAGATGGAAGGGCTCCAGAGACCCAGTACTTC	CASSLDGRAPETQYF
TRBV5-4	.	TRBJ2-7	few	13	TGTGCCAGCAGCCAACAGGGTTGGGGCGAGCAGTACTTC	CASSQQGWGEQYF
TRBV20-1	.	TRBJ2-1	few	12	TGCAGTGCTGGACGGGGGCACAATGAGCAGTTCTTC	CSAGRGHNEQFF
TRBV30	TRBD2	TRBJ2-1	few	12	TGTGCGGGGGAGGGCCTAGGCAATGAGCAGTTCTTC	CAGEGLGNEQFF
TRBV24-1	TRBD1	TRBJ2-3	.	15	TGTGCCACCAGTGATCCGGGACAGGGAGCAGATACGCAGTATTTT	CATSDPGQGADTQYF
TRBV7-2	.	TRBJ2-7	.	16	TGTGCCAGCAGACAACAGACGGGCCGAGGTCGCTACGAGCAGTACTTC	CASRQQTGRGRYEQYF
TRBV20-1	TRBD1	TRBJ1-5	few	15	TGCAGTGCTAGTTCTAGGACAGGGGGGAATCAGCCCCAGCATTTT	CSASSRTGGNQPQHF
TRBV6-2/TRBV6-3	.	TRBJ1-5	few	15	TGTGCCAGCAAGAGAGAGGGGCGAATCGATCAGCCCCAGCATTTT	CASKREGRIDQPQHF
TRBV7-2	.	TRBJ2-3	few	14	TGTGCCAGCAGCTTAGGACCGGGGTTTGATACGCAGTATTTT	CASSLGPGFDTQYF